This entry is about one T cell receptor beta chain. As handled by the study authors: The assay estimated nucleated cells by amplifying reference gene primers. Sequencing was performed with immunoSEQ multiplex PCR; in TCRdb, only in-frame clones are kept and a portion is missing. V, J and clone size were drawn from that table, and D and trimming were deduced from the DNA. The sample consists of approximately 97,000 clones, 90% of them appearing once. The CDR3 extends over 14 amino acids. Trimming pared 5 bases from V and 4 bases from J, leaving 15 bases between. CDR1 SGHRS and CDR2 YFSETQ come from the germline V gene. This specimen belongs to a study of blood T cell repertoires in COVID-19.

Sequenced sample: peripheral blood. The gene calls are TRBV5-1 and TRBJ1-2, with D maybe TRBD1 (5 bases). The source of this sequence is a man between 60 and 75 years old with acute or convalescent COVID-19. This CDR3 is CASRTVLGGYGYTF. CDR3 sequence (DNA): TGCGCCAGCAGAACAGTCCTCGGGGGCTATGGCTACACCTTC.